One sample yielded the 14 T cell receptor beta chains listed below, sequenced in a study of T cells in Graves' hyperthyroidism and ophthalmopathy (dated by TCRdb to about 2019). Preparation of the library involved multiplex PCR. This sample was sequenced with an Illumina HiSeq 2000. The TCR beta CDR3 regions were amplified from the RNA transcripts. The TCR CDR3 was subjected to a first round of RT-PCR using the HTBI primer set and the Qiagen OneStep RT-PCR kit. TCRdb reanalyzed the raw reads on its own, using fastp at Q25 for trimming and MiXCR for clone calling, and kept in-frame beta chains. Each entry merges the rows of one CDR3 protein and shows their most common DNA and genes. Within this sample are more than 350,000 distinct CDR3 sequences, with about 18% of them counted one time only. Roughly a third of the sample comes from the top ten. The sample was blood. Every receptor here comes from a young woman with Graves' hyperthyroidism that later progressed to Graves' ophthalmopathy.

The chain carries TRBV2 and TRBJ2-7; 7 nucleotides line up with TRBD2. Per the germline V gene, CDR1 is SNHLY and CDR2 is FYNNEI. This CDR3 has 13 amino acids. J lost 3 bases, V lost 8 bases, and 7 bases had no gene match. Here the CDR3 reads CASGGETYYEQYF. The CDR3 DNA reads as TGTGCCAGCGGGGGGGAGACTTACTACGAGCAGTACTTC.

The chain couples TRBV11-3 to TRBJ2-1; D gene unclear. The CDR3 has 13 residues. Germline V gene lookup returns CDR1 SGHNT and CDR2 YENEEA. The CDR3 DNA reads TGTGCATCAAGTAGACTCCCCTACAATGAGCAGTTCTTC. Protein: CASSRLPYNEQFF.

The rearrangement links TRBV12-3 or TRBV12-4 to TRBJ2-1; TRBD2 aligns across 10 bases. The CDR3 totals 16 residues. V dropped 1 base and J dropped 5; count of bases not matched to a gene: 5. The CDR3 sequence is CASSLDFLAGDNEQFF. The CDR3 bases are TGTGCCAGCAGTTTAGATTTCCTAGCGGGAGACAATGAGCAGTTCTTC.

This clonotype was detected ten times or more. The chain couples TRBV2 to TRBJ1-3, with no clear D. From germline, CDR1 is SNHLY and CDR2 FYNNEI. The CDR3 sequence is 14 residues long. V lost 6 bases and J 0 bases, leaving 9 bases between the germline ends. CDR3: CASSRLSSGNTIYF. The CDR3 DNA sequence: TGTGCCAGCAGCAGACTGAGCTCTGGAAACACCATATATTTT.

This clonotype was seen at least ten times. This chain links TRBV18 with TRBJ2-5; 7 positions agree with TRBD2. CDR1 is KGHSH, CDR2 LQKENI, per germline. The junction had 9 bases not matched to a gene; V was cut back by 3 bases and J by 2 bases. The CDR3 covers 16 residues. CDR3 region: CASSPAAGGTQETQYF. The CDR3 DNA follows: TGTGCCAGCTCACCCGCCGCCGGGGGGACGCAAGAGACCCAGTACTTC.

The table lists this clonotype with many counts. The CDR3 DNA follows: TGTGCCAGTAGTGCGAAAACAGGGGGCTGGGGTCAGCCCCAGCATTTT. Its translation is CASSAKTGGWGQPQHF. This chain joins TRBV19 and TRBJ1-5, with 9 nucleotides matching TRBD1. CDR3 size: 16 residues. Germline values: CDR1 LNHDA, CDR2 SQIVND (reference sequence). The ends lost 5 bases at V and 6 bases at J; junction bases unmatched: 11. The full variable domain, completed using reference TRBV19 and TRBJ1-5, is DGGITQSPKYLFRKEGQNVTLSCEQNLNHDAMYWYRQDPGQGLRLIYYSQIVNDFQKGDIAEGYSVSREKKESFPLTVTSAQKNPTAFYLCASSAKTGGWGQPQHFGDGTRLSIL.

The sample holds many counts of this clonotype. V is TRBV6-1 and J is TRBJ2-3; D is undetermined. The CDR3 is 15 amino acids. Trimming removed 6 bases at V and 1 base at J, with 14 bases between. Per the germline V gene, CDR1 is MNHNS and CDR2 is SASEGT. CDR3: CASSLRYRGTDTQYF. In nucleotides, the CDR3 is TGTGCCAGCAGCCTTAGATATCGGGGCACAGATACGCAGTATTTT.

Remarks on this clonotype: Being one base from a much bigger clone, this may be a read error. This chain links TRBV28 with TRBJ1-2; D not certain. This CDR3 is built from 11 residues. CDR1 is MDHEN, CDR2 SYDVKM, per germline. The ends were cut back, 3 bases at V and 3 bases at J, with 2 bases in the middle. DNA for the CDR3: TGTGCCAGCAGTTTTGACTATGGCTACACCTTC. Translated, it gives CASSFDYGYTF.

This clonotype was observed at least ten times. The chain joins TRBV6-2 or TRBV6-3 to TRBJ2-4; 13 positions agree with TRBD2. The J segment lost 3 bases and the V segment lost 4 bases, leaving 12 bases of the junction unmatched. The germline gives CDR1 MNHEY, CDR2 SVGEGT. The CDR3 extends over 19 amino acids. The CDR3: CASSSRQTSGRMGKNIQYF. For the CDR3, the DNA is TGTGCCAGCAGTTCCCGACAGACTAGCGGGAGGATGGGCAAAAACATTCAGTACTTC.

This clonotype has at least ten counts. The V call is TRBV12-3 or TRBV12-4, the J call TRBJ1-6; D may be TRBD1 (5 bases). The CDR3 contains 12 residues. V lost 11 bases, J lost 8 bases, and 13 bases lay in between. CDR3 nucleotides: TGTGCCGTACGGGACGGTGATTCACCCCTCCACTTT. Translating gives CAVRDGDSPLHF.

This clonotype was observed at least ten times. The CDR3 coding sequence is TGTGCCAGCAGAACGGCCAGGGATGATGAAAAACTGTTTTTT. This codes for CASRTARDDEKLFF. The V gene is TRBV27, the J gene TRBJ1-4, with a possible D match to TRBD1 (5 bases). V was pared by 6 bases and J by 6 bases, with 14 bases between. CDR3 size: 14 residues. Germline assignment: CDR1 MNHEY and CDR2 SMNVEV (reference sequence).

V is TRBV11-2 and J is TRBJ2-1; 10 positions match TRBD1. The CDR3 has 15 amino acids. V gave up 5 bases and J gave up 2 bases; unmatched junction bases: 3. The germline gives CDR1 SGHAT, CDR2 FQNNGV. The CDR3, as DNA: TGTGCCAGCAGCGTCGGACAGGGGGCCTACAATGAGCAGTTCTTC. This sequence encodes CASSVGQGAYNEQFF.

This chain links TRBV20-1 with TRBJ2-3; 14 bases line up with TRBD2. The CDR3 is 16 amino acids. The germline gives CDR1 DFQATT, CDR2 SNEGSKA (reference sequence). V lost 5 bases and J lost 2; bases outside the gene matches: 6. The CDR3 DNA reads TGCAGTGCTCTACCGGGACTAGCGGGGGTCACAGATACGCAGTATTTT. Its translation: CSALPGLAGVTDTQYF.

This clonotype was observed at least ten times. The rearrangement links TRBV12-3 or TRBV12-4 to TRBJ2-5, with D unclear. The CDR3 consists of 13 residues. V lost 8 bases and J lost 2, with 12 bases in between. The DNA of the CDR3 is TGTGCCAGCCTGGGCGGCGGACAAGAGACCCAGTACTTC. It is translated as CASLGGGQETQYF.